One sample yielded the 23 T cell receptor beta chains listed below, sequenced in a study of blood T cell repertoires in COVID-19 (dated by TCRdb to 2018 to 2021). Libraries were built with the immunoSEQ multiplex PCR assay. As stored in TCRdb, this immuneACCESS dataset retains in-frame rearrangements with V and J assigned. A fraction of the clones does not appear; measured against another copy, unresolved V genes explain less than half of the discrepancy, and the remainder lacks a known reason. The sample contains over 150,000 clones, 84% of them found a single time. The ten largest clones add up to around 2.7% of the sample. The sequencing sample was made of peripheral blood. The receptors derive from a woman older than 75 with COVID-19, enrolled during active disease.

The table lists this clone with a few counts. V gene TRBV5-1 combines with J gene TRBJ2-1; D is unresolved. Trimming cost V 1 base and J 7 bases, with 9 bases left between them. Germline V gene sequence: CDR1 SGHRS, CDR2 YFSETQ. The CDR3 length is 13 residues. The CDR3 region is CASSLFQTNEQFF. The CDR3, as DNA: TGCGCCAGCAGCTTGTTCCAAACTAATGAGCAGTTCTTC.

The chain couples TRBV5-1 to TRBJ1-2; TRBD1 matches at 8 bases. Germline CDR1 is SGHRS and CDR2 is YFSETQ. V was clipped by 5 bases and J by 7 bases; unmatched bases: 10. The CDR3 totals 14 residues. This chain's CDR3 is CASRSGGIGGGYTF. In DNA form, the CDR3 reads TGCGCCAGCAGGTCAGGGGGCATAGGCGGTGGCTACACCTTC.

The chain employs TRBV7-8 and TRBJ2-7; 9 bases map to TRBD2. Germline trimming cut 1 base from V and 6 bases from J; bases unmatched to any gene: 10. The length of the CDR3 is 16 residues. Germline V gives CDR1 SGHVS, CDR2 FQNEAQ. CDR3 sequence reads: CASSLVSAGGPGEQYF. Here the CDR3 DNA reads TGTGCCAGCAGCTTAGTTTCTGCGGGAGGGCCCGGCGAGCAGTACTTC. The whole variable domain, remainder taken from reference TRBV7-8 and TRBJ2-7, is GAGVSQSPRYKVAKRGQDVALRCDPISGHVSLFWYQQALGQGPEFLTYFQNEAQLDKSGLPSDRFFAERPEGSVSTLKIQRTQQEDSAVYLCASSLVSAGGPGEQYFGPGTRLTVT.

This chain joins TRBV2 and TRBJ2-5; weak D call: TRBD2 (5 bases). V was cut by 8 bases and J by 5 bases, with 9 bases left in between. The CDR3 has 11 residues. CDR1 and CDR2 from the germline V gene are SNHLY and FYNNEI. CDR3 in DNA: TGTGCCAGCTCCAGAGGGGAGACCCAGTACTTC. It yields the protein CASSRGETQYF.

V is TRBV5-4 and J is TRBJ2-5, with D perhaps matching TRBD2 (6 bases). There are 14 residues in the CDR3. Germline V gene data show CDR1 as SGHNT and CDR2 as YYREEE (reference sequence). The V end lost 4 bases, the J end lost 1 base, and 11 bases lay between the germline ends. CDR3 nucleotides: TGTGCCAGCAGCCCGGGGGTCAGCCAAGAGACCCAGTACTTC. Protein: CASSPGVSQETQYF.

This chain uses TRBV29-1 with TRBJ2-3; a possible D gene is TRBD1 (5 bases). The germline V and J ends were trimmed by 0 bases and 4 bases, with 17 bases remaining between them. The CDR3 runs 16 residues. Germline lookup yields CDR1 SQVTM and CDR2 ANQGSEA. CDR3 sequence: CSVEEEYLTGPDTQYF. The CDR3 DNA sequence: TGCAGCGTTGAAGAGGAATACCTAACAGGTCCAGATACGCAGTATTTT.

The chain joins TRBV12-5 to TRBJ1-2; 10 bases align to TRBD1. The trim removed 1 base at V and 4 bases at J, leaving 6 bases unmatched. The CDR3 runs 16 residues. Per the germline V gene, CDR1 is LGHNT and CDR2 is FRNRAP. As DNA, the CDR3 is TGTGCTAGTGGTTTGGGAAGGGGACAGGGGTCCTATGGCTACACCTTC. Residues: CASGLGRGQGSYGYTF.

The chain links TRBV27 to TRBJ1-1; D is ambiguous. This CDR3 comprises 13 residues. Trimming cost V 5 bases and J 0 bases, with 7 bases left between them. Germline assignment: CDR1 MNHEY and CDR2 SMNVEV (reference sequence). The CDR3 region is CASSGEMNTEAFF. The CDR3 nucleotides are TGTGCCAGCAGTGGGGAGATGAACACTGAAGCTTTCTTT.

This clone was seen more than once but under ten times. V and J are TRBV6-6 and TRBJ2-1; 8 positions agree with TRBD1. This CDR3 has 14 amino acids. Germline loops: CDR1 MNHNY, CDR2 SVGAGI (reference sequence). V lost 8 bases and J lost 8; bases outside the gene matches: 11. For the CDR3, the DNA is TGTGCCAGCCGTTTGACAGGGGAGGTCGATGAGCAGTTCTTC. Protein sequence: CASRLTGEVDEQFF.

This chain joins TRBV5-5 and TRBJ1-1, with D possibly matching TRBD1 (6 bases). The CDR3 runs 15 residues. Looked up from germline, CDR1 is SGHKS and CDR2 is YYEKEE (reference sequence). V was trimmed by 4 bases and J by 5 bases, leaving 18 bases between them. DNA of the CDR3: TGTGCCAGCAGCCTCACCCCCCAGGGGCAGACTGAAGCTTTCTTT. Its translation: CASSLTPQGQTEAFF.

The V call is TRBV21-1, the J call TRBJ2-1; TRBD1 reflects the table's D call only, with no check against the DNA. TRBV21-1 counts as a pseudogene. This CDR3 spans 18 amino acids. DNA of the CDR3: TGTGCCAGCAGCAACAAATGTACCGGGACAGGGGGGCACAATGAGCAGTTCTTC. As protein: CASSNKCTGTGGHNEQFF.

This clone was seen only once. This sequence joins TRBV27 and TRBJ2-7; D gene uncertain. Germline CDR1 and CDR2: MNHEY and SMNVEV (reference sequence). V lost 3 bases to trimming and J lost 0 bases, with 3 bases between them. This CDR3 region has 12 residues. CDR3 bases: TGTGCCAGCAGTTTCTTCTCCTACGAGCAGTACTTC. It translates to CASSFFSYEQYF.

CDR3 residues: CASTPQREGDEQYF. CDR3 coding DNA: TGTGCCAGCACCCCCCAGCGGGAGGGTGACGAGCAGTACTTC. The chain carries TRBV28 and TRBJ2-7, with 10 bases matching TRBD2. V trimming: 7 bases; J trimming: 5 bases; junction bases outside the gene matches: 8. CDR3 length: 14 amino acids. Germline V lookup: CDR1 MDHEN, CDR2 SYDVKM.

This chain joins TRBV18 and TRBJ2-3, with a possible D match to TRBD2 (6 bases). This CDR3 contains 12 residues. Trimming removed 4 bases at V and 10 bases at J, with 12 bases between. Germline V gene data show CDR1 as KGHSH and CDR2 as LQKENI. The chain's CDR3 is CASSRDSAAQYF. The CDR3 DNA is TGTGCCAGCTCACGGGACTCCGCGGCGCAGTATTTT.

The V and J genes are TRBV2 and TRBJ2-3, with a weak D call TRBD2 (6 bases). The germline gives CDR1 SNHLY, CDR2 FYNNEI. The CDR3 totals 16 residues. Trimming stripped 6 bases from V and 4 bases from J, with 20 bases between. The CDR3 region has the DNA TGTGCCAGCAGGAAGGTCGGGACTCCGGGCGCAGATACGCAGTATTTT. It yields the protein CASRKVGTPGADTQYF.

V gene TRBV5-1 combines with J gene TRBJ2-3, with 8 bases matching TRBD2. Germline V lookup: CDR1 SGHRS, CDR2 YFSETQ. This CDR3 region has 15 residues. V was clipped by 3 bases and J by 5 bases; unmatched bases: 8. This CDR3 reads CASSSGLAGRDTQYF. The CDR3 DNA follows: TGCGCCAGCAGCTCTGGACTAGCTGGTAGAGATACGCAGTATTTT.

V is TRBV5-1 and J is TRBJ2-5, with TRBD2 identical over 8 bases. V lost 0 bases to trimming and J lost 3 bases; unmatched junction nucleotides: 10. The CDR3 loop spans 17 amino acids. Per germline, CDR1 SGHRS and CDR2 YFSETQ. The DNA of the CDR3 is TGCGCCAGCAGCTTGGCAAAGGGGACTAGAAAAAAAGAGACCCAGTACTTC. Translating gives CASSLAKGTRKKETQYF.

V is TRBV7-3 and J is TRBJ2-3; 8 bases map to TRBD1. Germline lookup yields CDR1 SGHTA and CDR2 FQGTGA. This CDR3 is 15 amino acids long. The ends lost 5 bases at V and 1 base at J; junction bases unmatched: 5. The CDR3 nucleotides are TGTGCCAGCAGCCTCGGGGGACAGGGCACAGATACGCAGTATTTT. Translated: CASSLGGQGTDTQYF.

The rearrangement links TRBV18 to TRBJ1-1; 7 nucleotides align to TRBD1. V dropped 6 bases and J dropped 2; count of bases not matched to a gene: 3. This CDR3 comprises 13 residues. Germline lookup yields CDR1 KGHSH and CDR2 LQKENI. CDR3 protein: CASSGQSNTEAFF. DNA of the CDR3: TGTGCCAGCTCGGGACAGTCCAACACTGAAGCTTTCTTT.

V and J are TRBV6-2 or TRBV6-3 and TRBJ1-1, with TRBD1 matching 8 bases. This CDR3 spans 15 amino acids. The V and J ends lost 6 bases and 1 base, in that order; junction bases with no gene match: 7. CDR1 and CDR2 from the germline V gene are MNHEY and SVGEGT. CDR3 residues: CASSLPGQGNTEAFF. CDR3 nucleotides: TGTGCCAGCAGCCTTCCCGGACAGGGGAACACTGAAGCTTTCTTT.

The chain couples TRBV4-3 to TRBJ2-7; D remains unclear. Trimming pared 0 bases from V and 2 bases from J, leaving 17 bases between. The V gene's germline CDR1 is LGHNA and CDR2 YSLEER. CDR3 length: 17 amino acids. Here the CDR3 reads CASSQDYGFGSPYEQYF. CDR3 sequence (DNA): TGCGCCAGCAGCCAAGATTACGGGTTCGGGTCCCCCTACGAGCAGTACTTC.

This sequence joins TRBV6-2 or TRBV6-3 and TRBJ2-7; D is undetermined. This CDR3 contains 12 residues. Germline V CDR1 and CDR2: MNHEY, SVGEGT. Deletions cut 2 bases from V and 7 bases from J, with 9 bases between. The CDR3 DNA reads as TGTGCCAGCAGTTACCCAGTTACAGAGCAGTACTTC. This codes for CASSYPVTEQYF.

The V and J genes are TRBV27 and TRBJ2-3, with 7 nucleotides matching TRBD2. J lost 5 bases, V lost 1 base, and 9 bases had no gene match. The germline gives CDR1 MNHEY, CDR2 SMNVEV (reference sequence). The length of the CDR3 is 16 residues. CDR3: CASSLLGAGDGDTQYF. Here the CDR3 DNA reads TGTGCCAGCAGTTTATTAGGCGCGGGAGATGGAGATACGCAGTATTTT.